Following are 26 T cell receptor beta chains from one sample sequenced in a study of blood T cell repertoires in COVID-19. Method: immunoSEQ multiplex PCR; TCRdb's copy keeps in-frame clones and lacks some. The table shows fewer than 700,000 clones, with roughly nine tenths occurring only once. Sequences were obtained from peripheral blood. The source of these receptors is a woman between 50 and 59 years old with COVID-19, enrolled during active disease.

The CDR3 protein is CASSLDKRDIQYF. CDR3 DNA: TGTGCCAGCAGCTTGGACAAACGGGACATTCAGTACTTC. The chain recombines TRBV5-6 with TRBJ2-4; D not resolved. The germline V gene has CDR1 SGHDT and CDR2 YYEEEE. The length of the CDR3 is 13 residues. V dropped 0 bases and J dropped 8 bases, with 9 bases sitting between them. Full variable domain (remainder filled in from reference TRBV5-6 and TRBJ2-4): DAGVTQSPTHLIKTRGQQVTLRCSPKSGHDTVSWYQQALGQGPQFIFQYYEEEERQRGNFPDRFSGHQFPNYSSELNVNALLLGDSALYLCASSLDKRDIQYFGAGTRLSVL.

The V call is TRBV7-9, the J call TRBJ2-2; D possibly corresponds to TRBD1 (6 bases). This CDR3 region has 16 residues. The V end was cut by 5 bases, the J end by 5 bases, with 18 bases between. CDR1 is SEHNR and CDR2 is FQNEAQ in the germline V gene (reference sequence). CDR3 sequence (DNA): TGTGCCAGCAGCACCCTGTACAGGGTGGAAACCGGGGAGCTGTTTTTT. Protein: CASSTLYRVETGELFF.

This clone appeared a single time. The chain recombines TRBV6-5 with TRBJ1-1; 11 bases line up with TRBD1. Germline lookup yields CDR1 MNHEY and CDR2 SVGAGI. Losses at the gene ends were 8 bases for V and 0 bases for J; bases not matched to a gene: 5. This CDR3 comprises 15 residues. CDR3 residues: CASGTGGGMNTEAFF. The CDR3 region has the DNA TGTGCCAGCGGGACAGGGGGGGGAATGAACACTGAAGCTTTCTTT.

The chain recombines TRBV3-1 (or the pseudogene TRBV3-2) with TRBJ2-2, with 9 bases identical to TRBD1. The CDR3 runs 13 residues. The V gene's germline CDR1 is LGHDT and CDR2 YNNKEL (reference sequence). The V and J ends lost 8 bases and 7 bases, in that order; junction bases with no gene match: 5. The CDR3 DNA follows: TGTGCCAGCGGGGACAGGGAGGACGGGGAGCTGTTTTTT. It codes for CASGDREDGELFF.

The V and J genes are TRBV5-4 and TRBJ2-6; TRBD2 is a possible D gene (6 bases). The CDR3 spans 16 residues. Germline CDR1 is SGHNT and CDR2 is YYREEE (reference sequence). V was pared by 0 bases and J by 2 bases, with 9 bases between. The CDR3 loop reads CASSLDSSAGANVLTF. In DNA, the CDR3 is TGTGCCAGCAGCTTGGATTCTAGCGCTGGGGCCAACGTCCTGACTTTC.

V and J are TRBV20-1 and TRBJ2-1; D is ambiguous. V was pared by 0 bases and J by 8 bases, with 5 bases between. The germline gives CDR1 DFQATT, CDR2 SNEGSKA (reference sequence). The CDR3 has 11 amino acids. The CDR3, as DNA: TGCAGTGCTAGAGACGGGTATGAGCAGTTCTTC. It specifies CSARDGYEQFF.

This clone occurred once. This sequence joins TRBV7-9 and TRBJ2-5; possible D gene TRBD2, 6 bases. This CDR3 region has 15 residues. The V end was cut by 2 bases, the J end by 5 bases, with 15 bases between. Per germline, CDR1 SEHNR and CDR2 FQNEAQ (reference sequence). The CDR3 bases are TGTGCCAGCAGCTTACCGACGGGGGAGCGGGAGACCCAGTACTTC. The encoded protein is CASSLPTGERETQYF.

The rearrangement joins TRBV6-2 or TRBV6-3 to TRBJ2-1; D remains ambiguous. Germline V gene lookup returns CDR1 MNHEY and CDR2 SVGEGT. The CDR3 runs 15 residues. Trimming removed 0 bases at V and 0 bases at J, with 6 bases between. CDR3 in amino acids: CASSYSVSSYNEQFF. The CDR3 region has the DNA TGTGCCAGCAGTTACTCGGTGAGCTCCTACAATGAGCAGTTCTTC.

The chain links TRBV19 to TRBJ2-7, with 7 nucleotides matching TRBD1. Trimming at V came to 6 bases and at J to 5 bases, leaving 4 bases not matched to a gene. This CDR3 has 12 residues. Germline CDR1 is LNHDA and CDR2 is SQIVND (reference sequence). CDR3 loop: CASSPTGDEQYF. CDR3 nucleotides: TGTGCCAGTAGCCCTACAGGGGACGAGCAGTACTTC.

This chain joins TRBV19 and TRBJ2-5; D uncertain. V dropped 4 bases and J dropped 1 base, with 4 bases sitting between them. This CDR3 region has 12 residues. Germline V gives CDR1 LNHDA, CDR2 SQIVND (reference sequence). The CDR3 DNA is TGTGCCAGTAGTACATCCCAAGAGACCCAGTACTTC. This sequence encodes CASSTSQETQYF.

This chain links TRBV19 with TRBJ1-1; tentatively, D is TRBD1 (5 bases). The germline V and J ends were trimmed by 3 bases and 3 bases, with 14 bases remaining between them. The germline V gene has CDR1 LNHDA and CDR2 SQIVND (reference sequence). The length of the CDR3 is 15 residues. In DNA, the CDR3 is TGTGCCAGTAGTATTGGAGGGGCGAGGTACACTGAAGCTTTCTTT. Residues: CASSIGGARYTEAFF.

The genes are TRBV4-1 and TRBJ2-7; perhaps TRBD2 as D (6 bases). The V end was cut by 3 bases, the J end by 6 bases, with 15 bases between. Germline lookup yields CDR1 MGHRA and CDR2 YSYEKL. The CDR3 runs to 14 residues. The CDR3 sequence: CASSQARMGGEQYF. CDR3 nucleotides: TGCGCCAGCAGCCAGGCTCGTATGGGGGGCGAGCAGTACTTC.

The rearrangement uses TRBV10-1 and TRBJ2-1; maybe TRBD1 (5 bases). The germline gives CDR1 WNHNN, CDR2 SYGVQD (reference sequence). The CDR3 length is 14 residues. V was pared by 3 bases and J by 8 bases, with 14 bases between. CDR3: CASSDPSSRDEQFF. The DNA of the CDR3 is TGCGCCAGCAGTGACCCCAGCTCCAGGGATGAGCAGTTCTTC.

This chain joins TRBV5-1 and TRBJ1-2, with TRBD1 identical over 12 bases. Trimming at V came to 2 bases and at J to 8 bases, leaving 4 bases not matched to a gene. CDR1 is SGHRS, CDR2 YFSETQ, per germline. CDR3 size: 14 residues. CDR3 sequence reads: CASSLGTGGRGYTF. For the CDR3, the DNA is TGCGCCAGCAGCTTAGGGACAGGGGGCAGAGGCTACACCTTC.

The chain recombines TRBV6-5 with TRBJ1-2; D gene uncertain. Per germline, CDR1 MNHEY and CDR2 SVGAGI. The CDR3 has 15 amino acids. Trimming removed 2 bases from V and 4 bases from J, with 14 bases in between. DNA of the CDR3: TGTGCCAGCAGTTACCTTCTTGGCCCCTCCTATGGCTACACCTTC. Amino acid sequence: CASSYLLGPSYGYTF.

V and J are TRBV6-5 and TRBJ1-3; the D is unclear. Germline values: CDR1 MNHEY, CDR2 SVGAGI. The CDR3 covers 13 residues. Trimming cost V 8 bases and J 0 bases, with 8 bases left between them. The CDR3 protein is CASSRFSGNTIYF. The CDR3 bases are TGTGCCAGCTCCCGGTTCTCTGGAAACACCATATATTTT.

This chain links TRBV9 with TRBJ1-2; 7 bases are shared with TRBD1. In germline, CDR1 is SGDLS, CDR2 YYNGEE. This CDR3 comprises 15 residues. J was trimmed by 1 base and V by 4 bases; bases with no gene match: 7. As DNA, the CDR3 is TGTGCCAGCAGCTCCCCGGACAGGATTAACTATGGCTACACCTTC. As protein: CASSSPDRINYGYTF.

The V gene is TRBV9, the J gene TRBJ1-1; 8 bases line up with TRBD1. The germline V gene encodes CDR1 SGDLS and CDR2 YYNGEE. With V trimmed by 4 bases and J by 3 bases, 8 bases remained unmatched. The CDR3 has 15 amino acids. For the CDR3, the DNA is TGTGCCAGCAGCTCCAGGACAGGGCAATACACTGAAGCTTTCTTT. This translates into CASSSRTGQYTEAFF.

V is TRBV6-5 and J is TRBJ1-6; TRBD1 matches 11 bases. Trimming cost V 2 bases and J 10 bases; bases outside gene matches: 4. The germline V gene encodes CDR1 MNHEY and CDR2 SVGAGI. CDR3 size: 15 residues. The CDR3 sequence: CASSYGTGGRSPLHF. CDR3 DNA sequence: TGTGCCAGCAGTTACGGGACAGGGGGTCGGTCACCCCTCCACTTT.

The chain couples TRBV4-1 to TRBJ1-2, with TRBD1 identical over 9 bases. This CDR3 is built from 16 residues. J gave up 5 bases and V 4 bases, and 11 bases lay outside the gene matches. Germline V CDR1 and CDR2: MGHRA, YSYEKL. CDR3 sequence reads: CASSRSPTGGPYGYTF. The DNA of the CDR3 is TGCGCCAGCAGCCGATCCCCGACAGGGGGGCCTTATGGCTACACCTTC.

The chain joins TRBV4-1 to TRBJ1-1, with D unresolved. CDR1 is MGHRA and CDR2 is YSYEKL in the germline V gene. This CDR3 is built from 18 residues. Trimming removed 0 bases from V and 2 bases from J, with 19 bases in between. The CDR3, as DNA: TGCGCCAGCAGCCAAGATCTCCAAGGTTCGGGGTACAACACTGAAGCTTTCTTT. This sequence encodes CASSQDLQGSGYNTEAFF.

CDR3 nucleotide sequence: TGTGCCAGCAGCAAAGGAGGCTCGGGACAGGGGTCCAAGGGGGAGCTGTTTTTT. Residues: CASSKGGSGQGSKGELFF. This chain links TRBV21-1 with TRBJ2-2; no check of the table's D call, TRBD1, against the DNA was made. TRBV21-1 is classified as a pseudogene. CDR3 length: 18 residues.

The V gene is TRBV30, the J gene TRBJ1-1; D is unclear. V was clipped by 2 bases and J by 5 bases, with 15 bases between them. This CDR3 contains 14 residues. Germline assignment: CDR1 GTSNPN and CDR2 SVGIG (reference sequence). In DNA form, the CDR3 reads TGTGCCTGGAGTCTAGGGATTTCGGGAACTGAAGCTTTCTTT. Translation gives CAWSLGISGTEAFF.

The chain has TRBV6-1 and TRBJ2-3; 9 positions match TRBD2. This CDR3 has 14 amino acids. J was trimmed by 7 bases and V by 2 bases; bases with no gene match: 4. Germline CDR1 MNHNS, CDR2 SASEGT. This CDR3 reads CASSERRGGYTQYF. CDR3 coding DNA: TGTGCCAGCAGTGAACGGCGGGGGGGTTATACGCAGTATTTT.

This clone was observed once. V is TRBV2 and J is TRBJ1-4, with 9 positions matching TRBD1. Per the germline V gene, CDR1 is SNHLY and CDR2 is FYNNEI. The CDR3 loop spans 15 amino acids. J lost 7 bases, V lost 8 bases, and 11 bases had no gene match. The CDR3 sequence is CASGTGTLGGEKLFF. The CDR3 bases are TGTGCCAGCGGGACAGGGACTTTGGGGGGTGAAAAACTGTTTTTT.

V is TRBV30 and J is TRBJ1-1, with no clear D. V lost 0 bases and J 1 base, leaving 9 bases between the germline ends. This CDR3 region has 14 residues. In germline, CDR1 is GTSNPN, CDR2 SVGIG (reference sequence). CDR3 protein: CAWSVGQTNTEAFF. The CDR3 DNA sequence: TGTGCCTGGAGTGTTGGGCAGACGAACACTGAAGCTTTCTTT.